This T cell receptor (beta chain) was sequenced for a study of blood T cell repertoires in COVID-19. Whole-study context: Collection of acute and convalescent COVID-19 samples took place in the United States, Italy and Spain.

With respect to this clone: Within the sample, other DNA sequences also encode this same CDR3.

Germline CDR1 is SGHRS and CDR2 is YFSETQ. Trimming pared 3 bases from V and 0 bases from J, leaving 9 bases between. The CDR3 length is 15 residues. The protocol was immunoSEQ multiplex PCR, while the TCRdb copy is restricted to in-frame clones and leaves out a portion. Of fewer than 350,000 clones in the sample, 85% are singletons; the top ten hold 2% to 3%. The sequenced material came from PBMCs or T cells enriched from blood (not recorded which). This sequence was found in a woman aged 50 to 60 who had recovered from COVID-19. The chain has TRBV5-1 and TRBJ1-4; perhaps TRBD1 as D (5 bases). The CDR3 here is CASSSTGSTNEKLFF. DNA for the CDR3: TGCGCCAGCAGCTCAACAGGTTCAACTAATGAAAAACTGTTTTTT.